The rows below give T cell receptor beta chains drawn from one sample of a study of identical twins. From the 5' RACE reads, TCRdb called clonotypes with MiXCR, one entry per CDR3 protein. The sample has 100,000 to 110,000 distinct CDR3 sequences, 4.5% to 6.5% seen once; the top ten hold about 12%. Material for sequencing was memory T cells sorted from blood. The receptor source for this set is a woman aged 50 to 60 in good health. Each CDR3 is given with its conserved first and last residue. The D gene is left open where the match is weak. The size of a clone is reported for some rows only, either as once, few or many, or as a class for expanded clones.

clone_size	j_call	v_call	d_call	cdr3_nt	cdr3_aa
many	TRBJ2-5	TRBV5-1	NA	TGCGCCAGCAGCTTGACATTGGGGGAAGAGACCCAGTACTTC	CASSLTLGEETQYF
many	TRBJ2-3	TRBV6-5	NA	TGTGCCAGCAGCCTCCTGACGGCCACAGATACGCAGTATTTT	CASSLLTATDTQYF
few	TRBJ2-1	TRBV20-1	TRBD1	TGCAGTGCTTCGGACAGGGGTAGAGATGGCTTGGATGAGCAGTTCTTC	CSASDRGRDGLDEQFF
NA	TRBJ2-7	TRBV5-4	TRBD2	TGTGCCAGCAGCTTGGTGCCGGGAGGGCCGTACGAGCAGTACTTC	CASSLVPGGPYEQYF
few	TRBJ1-5	TRBV19	TRBD1	TGTGCCAGTAAAAGGGGGACAGGGAATTGGGGCAATCAGCCCCAGCATTTT	CASKRGTGNWGNQPQHF
many	TRBJ1-3	TRBV10-3	NA	TGTGCCATCAGTGACAGGATCGGAAACACCATATATTTT	CAISDRIGNTIYF
many	TRBJ2-5	TRBV7-2	NA	TGTGCCAGCAGCGATCAGTTGACCCAGTACTTC	CASSDQLTQYF
many	TRBJ1-1	TRBV12-5	TRBD1	TGTGCTAGTGGTCCCGGGACAGACACAATTAAAGCTTTCTTT	CASGPGTDTIKAFF
few	TRBJ1-6	TRBV5-1	TRBD1	TGCGCCAGCAGGACCGAGATTACAGGGGTCGGATCACCCCTCCACTTT	CASRTEITGVGSPLHF
many	TRBJ2-3	TRBV2	NA	TGTGCCAGCACCAGGAGCGCAGATACGCAGTATTTT	CASTRSADTQYF
few	TRBJ2-5	TRBV15	NA	TGTGCCACCAGCAGAGACTCGCAAGAGACCCAGTACTTC	CATSRDSQETQYF
many	TRBJ2-5	TRBV4-1	TRBD1	TGCGCCAGCAGCCAACGGGGCGTCCCAGGGGGTCAAGAGACCCAGTACTTC	CASSQRGVPGGQETQYF
many	TRBJ2-5	TRBV12-3/TRBV12-4	TRBD1	TGTGCCAGCAGGCAGGGGGCGGGAGAGACCCAGTACTTC	CASRQGAGETQYF
many	TRBJ1-2	TRBV7-9	NA	TGTGCCAGCAGCTTACCCCTCGGCGCGTACCATGGCTACACCTTC	CASSLPLGAYHGYTF
many	TRBJ2-1	TRBV29-1	TRBD2	TGCAGCGCCGTACTCGGAGGGACTAGCTTCGAGCAGTTCTTC	CSAVLGGTSFEQFF
many	TRBJ2-3	TRBV24-1	TRBD1	TGTGCCACCAGCGCAAGCGACAGGGGCGGCACAGATACGCAGTATTTT	CATSASDRGGTDTQYF
few	TRBJ2-7	TRBV7-9	NA	TGTGCCAGCAGCTTTCCCGTTGGGGACGAGCAGTACTTC	CASSFPVGDEQYF
few	TRBJ1-5	TRBV7-9	NA	TGTGCCAGCAGCTTTTCACGGCAGGGATACAATCAGCCCCAGCATTTT	CASSFSRQGYNQPQHF
many	TRBJ1-5	TRBV20-1	NA	TGCAGTGTCAGGGAAGGGTTAGATCAGCCCCAGCATTTT	CSVREGLDQPQHF
many	TRBJ2-1	TRBV24-1	NA	TGTGCCACCAGTGATTTTCCCGGGGGCCTAGCGGCCGGCGTGTCTGAGCAGTTCTTC	CATSDFPGGLAAGVSEQFF
NA	TRBJ2-2	TRBV11-2	TRBD2	TGTGCCAGCACTTTGGGACTAGCGGGGTCGAACACCGGGGAGCTGTTTTTT	CASTLGLAGSNTGELFF
NA	TRBJ1-1	TRBV29-1	NA	TGCAGCGTTGGGTTGGGGAACACTGAAGCTTTCTTT	CSVGLGNTEAFF